This is a list of T cell receptor beta chains from one sample in a study of blood T cell repertoires in COVID-19. Some clones are missing from TCRdb's copy, which holds only in-frame ones; the method was immunoSEQ multiplex PCR. The sample contains 250,000 to 350,000 clones, roughly 90% of which appear only once. The sequenced sample was peripheral blood. Source of these receptors: a woman in her 30s with COVID-19, enrolled during active disease. Each CDR3 is given without its conserved first and last residue. The order of the fields is clone size, D gene, V gene, J gene, CDR3 protein. A D gene is named only where the DNA matches it firmly. Where a row states a size, it is once, few, many or the class of an expanded clone; other rows omit it.

>NA|TRBD1|TRBV5-6|TRBJ1-4
ASSSLQGPNEKLF
>NA|NA|TRBV21-1|TRBJ2-7
ASSNHGRRPRQY
>NA|TRBD1|TRBV5-1|TRBJ2-1
ASSLGQGDYNEQF
>NA|TRBD2|TRBV10-3|TRBJ2-1
AISEGLARGNEQF
>NA|NA|TRBV7-2|TRBJ1-4
ASQTGPNEKLF
>NA|TRBD1|TRBV5-6|TRBJ1-1
ASSLPGTANTEAF
>NA|NA|TRBV10-3|TRBJ1-1
AISESAGNTEAF
>NA|NA|TRBV5-1|TRBJ1-1
ASNPQTGNTEAF
>NA|TRBD1|TRBV28|TRBJ2-6
ASSGQGALSGANVLT
>NA|TRBD2|TRBV5-5|TRBJ2-7
ASSPQLKTSGGSYEQY
>NA|TRBD1|TRBV28|TRBJ1-1
ASTTTGTGDMNTEAF
>once|NA|TRBV6-5|TRBJ1-5
ASFDGGYSNQPQH
>NA|TRBD2|TRBV5-4|TRBJ2-5
ASSSGPGLAGETQY
>NA|TRBD1|TRBV5-1|TRBJ2-2
ASSPGQVLGELF
>NA|TRBD1|TRBV27|TRBJ1-5
ASSRGQGAEQPQH
>NA|NA|TRBV30|TRBJ1-3
AWDSGKAGNTIY
>NA|NA|TRBV5-1|TRBJ2-5
ASSLDVGETQY
>NA|NA|TRBV21-1|TRBJ2-7
ASSKTNALLRGPYEQY
>NA|TRBD1|TRBV5-5|TRBJ1-1
ASSLWDRNTEAF
>NA|TRBD2|TRBV29-1|TRBJ2-1
SVHDAGGSYNEQF
>NA|NA|TRBV13|TRBJ1-1
ASSLGRTTTEAF
>NA|NA|TRBV9|TRBJ2-3
ASSVGGNGADTQY
>once|TRBD1|TRBV7-9|TRBJ1-2
ASSFQGGTYGYT
>NA|TRBD1|TRBV5-1|TRBJ2-6
ASSLVVQGGISGANVLT
>once|NA|TRBV5-6|TRBJ1-1
ASSFLGGEEAF